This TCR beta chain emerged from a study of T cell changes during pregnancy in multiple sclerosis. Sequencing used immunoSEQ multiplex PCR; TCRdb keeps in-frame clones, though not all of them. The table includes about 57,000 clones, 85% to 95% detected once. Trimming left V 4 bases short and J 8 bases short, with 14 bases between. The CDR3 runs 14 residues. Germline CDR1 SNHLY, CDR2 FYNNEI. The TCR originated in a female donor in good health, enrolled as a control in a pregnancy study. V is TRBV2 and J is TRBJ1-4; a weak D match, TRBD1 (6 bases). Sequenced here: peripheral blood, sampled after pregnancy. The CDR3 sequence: CASSGNQGSEKLFF. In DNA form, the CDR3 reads TGTGCCAGCAGTGGTAATCAGGGGAGCGAAAAACTGTTTTTT.